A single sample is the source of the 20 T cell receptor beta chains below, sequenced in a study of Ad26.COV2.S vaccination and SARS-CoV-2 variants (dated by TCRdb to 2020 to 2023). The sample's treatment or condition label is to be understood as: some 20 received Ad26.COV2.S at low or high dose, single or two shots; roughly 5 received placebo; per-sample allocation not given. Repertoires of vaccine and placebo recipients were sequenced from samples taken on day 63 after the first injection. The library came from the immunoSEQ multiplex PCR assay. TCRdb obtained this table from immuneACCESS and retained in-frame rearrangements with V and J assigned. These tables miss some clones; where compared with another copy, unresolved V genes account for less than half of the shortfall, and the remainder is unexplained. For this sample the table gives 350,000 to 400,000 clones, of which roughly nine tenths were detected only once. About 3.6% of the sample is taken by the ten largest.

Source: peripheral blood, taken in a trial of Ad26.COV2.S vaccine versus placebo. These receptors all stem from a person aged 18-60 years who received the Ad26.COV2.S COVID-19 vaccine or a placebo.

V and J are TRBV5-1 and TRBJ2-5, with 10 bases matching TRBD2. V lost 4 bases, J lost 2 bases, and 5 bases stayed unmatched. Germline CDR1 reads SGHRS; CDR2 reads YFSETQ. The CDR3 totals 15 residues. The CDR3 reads CASSILAGRQETQYF. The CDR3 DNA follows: TGCGCCAGCAGCATACTAGCGGGGAGACAAGAGACCCAGTACTTC.

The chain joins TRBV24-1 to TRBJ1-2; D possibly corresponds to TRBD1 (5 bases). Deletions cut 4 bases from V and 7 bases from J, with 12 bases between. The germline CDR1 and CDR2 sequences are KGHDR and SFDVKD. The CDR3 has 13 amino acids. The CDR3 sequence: CATSEGGFSGYTF. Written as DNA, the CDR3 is TGTGCCACCAGTGAGGGGGGGTTCAGTGGCTACACCTTC.

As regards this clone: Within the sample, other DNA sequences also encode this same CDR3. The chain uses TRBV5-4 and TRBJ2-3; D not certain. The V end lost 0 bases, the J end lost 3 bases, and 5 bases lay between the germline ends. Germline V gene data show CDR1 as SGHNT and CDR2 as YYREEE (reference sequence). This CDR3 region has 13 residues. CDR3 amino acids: CASSLAGTDTQYF. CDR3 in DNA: TGTGCCAGCAGCTTGGCGGGTACAGATACGCAGTATTTT.

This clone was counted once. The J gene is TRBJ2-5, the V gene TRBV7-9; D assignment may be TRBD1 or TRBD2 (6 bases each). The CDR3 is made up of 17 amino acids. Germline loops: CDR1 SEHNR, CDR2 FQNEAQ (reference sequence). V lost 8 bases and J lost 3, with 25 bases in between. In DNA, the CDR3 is TGTGCCAGCGAAGGGGACCGTTTGAGGGGGGTAGAAGAGACCCAGTACTTC. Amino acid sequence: CASEGDRLRGVEETQYF.

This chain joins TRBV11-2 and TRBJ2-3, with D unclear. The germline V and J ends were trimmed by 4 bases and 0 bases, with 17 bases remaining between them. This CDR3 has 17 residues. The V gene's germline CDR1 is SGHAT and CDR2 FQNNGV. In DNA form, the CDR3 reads TGTGCCAGCAGCTCCAACCCTCCCCGGAGCAGCACAGATACGCAGTATTTT. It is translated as CASSSNPPRSSTDTQYF.

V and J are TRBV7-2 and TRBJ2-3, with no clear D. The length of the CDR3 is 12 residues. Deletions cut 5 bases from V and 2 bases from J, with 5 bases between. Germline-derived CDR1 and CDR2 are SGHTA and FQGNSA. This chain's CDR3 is CASSQYTDTQYF. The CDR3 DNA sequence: TGTGCCAGCAGCCAGTACACAGATACGCAGTATTTT.

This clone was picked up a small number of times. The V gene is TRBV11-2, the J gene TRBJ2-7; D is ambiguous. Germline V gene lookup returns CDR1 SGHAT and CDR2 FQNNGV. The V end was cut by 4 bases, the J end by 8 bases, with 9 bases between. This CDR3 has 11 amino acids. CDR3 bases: TGTGCCAGCAGCTACCTGTGGCAGCAGTACTTC. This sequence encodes CASSYLWQQYF.

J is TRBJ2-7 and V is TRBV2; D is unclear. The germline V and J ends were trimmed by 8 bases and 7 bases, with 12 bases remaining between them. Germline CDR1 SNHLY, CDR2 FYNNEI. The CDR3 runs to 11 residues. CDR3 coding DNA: TGTGCCAGCGACATCTTGAGGGAGCAGTACTTC. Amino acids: CASDILREQYF.

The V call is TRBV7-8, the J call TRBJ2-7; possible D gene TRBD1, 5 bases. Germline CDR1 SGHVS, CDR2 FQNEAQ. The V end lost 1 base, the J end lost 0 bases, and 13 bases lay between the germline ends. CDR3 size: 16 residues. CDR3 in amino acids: CASSLVRGRSSYEQYF. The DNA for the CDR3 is TGTGCCAGCAGCTTAGTAAGGGGTCGTAGCTCCTACGAGCAGTACTTC.

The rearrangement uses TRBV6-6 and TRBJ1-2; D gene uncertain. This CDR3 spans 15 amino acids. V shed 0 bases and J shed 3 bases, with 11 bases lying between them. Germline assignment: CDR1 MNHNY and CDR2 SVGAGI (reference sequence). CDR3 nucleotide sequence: TGTGCCAGCAGTTACTCGGCGGAGGCGGACTATGGCTACACCTTC. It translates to CASSYSAEADYGYTF.

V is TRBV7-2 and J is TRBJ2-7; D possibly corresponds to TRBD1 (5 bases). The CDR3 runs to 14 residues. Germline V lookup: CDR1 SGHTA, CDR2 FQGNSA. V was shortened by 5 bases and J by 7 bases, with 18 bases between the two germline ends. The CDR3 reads CASSPSAQPGEQYF. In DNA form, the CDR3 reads TGTGCCAGCAGCCCGAGCGCCCAACCAGGGGAGCAGTACTTC.

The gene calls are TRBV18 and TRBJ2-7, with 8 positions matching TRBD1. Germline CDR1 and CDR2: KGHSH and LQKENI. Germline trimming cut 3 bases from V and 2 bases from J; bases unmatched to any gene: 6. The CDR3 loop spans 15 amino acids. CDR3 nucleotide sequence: TGTGCCAGCTCACCCACGACAGGGGCCCCCTACGAGCAGTACTTC. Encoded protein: CASSPTTGAPYEQYF.

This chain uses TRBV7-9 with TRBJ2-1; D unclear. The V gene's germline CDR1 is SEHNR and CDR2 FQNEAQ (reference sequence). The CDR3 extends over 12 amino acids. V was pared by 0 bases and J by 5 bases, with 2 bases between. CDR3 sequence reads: CASSLANNEQFF. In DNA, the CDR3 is TGTGCCAGCAGCTTAGCAAACAATGAGCAGTTCTTC.

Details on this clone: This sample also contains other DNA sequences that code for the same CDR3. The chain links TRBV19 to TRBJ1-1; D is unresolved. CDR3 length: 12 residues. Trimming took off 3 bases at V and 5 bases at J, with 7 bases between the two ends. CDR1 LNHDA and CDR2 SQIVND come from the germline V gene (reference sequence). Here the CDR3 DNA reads TGTGCCAGTAGTATTGCGGGAACTGAAGCTTTCTTT. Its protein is CASSIAGTEAFF.

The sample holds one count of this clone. This CDR3 reads CASSFTGASHLYEQYF. In DNA, the CDR3 is TGTGCCAGCAGTTTCACAGGGGCCAGCCACCTCTACGAGCAGTACTTC. The chain couples TRBV7-2 to TRBJ2-7; TRBD1 aligns across 7 bases. The CDR3 loop spans 16 amino acids. In germline, CDR1 is SGHTA, CDR2 FQGNSA. Trimming removed 6 bases from V and 3 bases from J; junction bases left unmatched: 14. The variable domain in full, with the rest retrieved from reference TRBV7-2 and TRBJ2-7, is GAGVSQSPSNKVTEKGKDVELRCDPISGHTALYWYRQSLGQGLEFLIYFQGNSAPDKSGLPSDRFSAERTGGSVSTLTIQRTQQEDSAVYLCASSFTGASHLYEQYFGPGTRLTVT.

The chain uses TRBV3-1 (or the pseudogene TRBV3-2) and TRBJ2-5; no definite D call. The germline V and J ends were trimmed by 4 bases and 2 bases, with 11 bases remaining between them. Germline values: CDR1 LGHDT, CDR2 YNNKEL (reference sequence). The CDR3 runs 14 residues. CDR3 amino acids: CASSPGHEQETQYF. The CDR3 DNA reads TGTGCCAGCAGCCCAGGTCACGAGCAAGAGACCCAGTACTTC.

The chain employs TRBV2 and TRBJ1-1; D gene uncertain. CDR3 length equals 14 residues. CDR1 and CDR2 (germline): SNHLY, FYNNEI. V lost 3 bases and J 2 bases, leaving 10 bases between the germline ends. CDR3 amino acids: CASSDGFSNTEAFF. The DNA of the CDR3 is TGTGCCAGCAGTGACGGATTTTCTAACACTGAAGCTTTCTTT. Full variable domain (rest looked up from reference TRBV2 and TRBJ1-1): EPEVTQTPSHQVTQMGQEVILRCVPISNHLYFYWYRQILGQKVEFLVSFYNNEISEKSEIFDDQFSVERPDGSNFTLKIRSTKLEDSAMYFCASSDGFSNTEAFFGQGTRLTVV.

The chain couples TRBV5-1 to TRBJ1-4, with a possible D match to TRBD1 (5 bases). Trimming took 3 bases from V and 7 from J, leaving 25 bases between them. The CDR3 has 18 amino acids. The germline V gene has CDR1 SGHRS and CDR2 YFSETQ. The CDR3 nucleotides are TGCGCCAGCAGCTCCTCCGGGACGGGATTGATCTCAGGTGAAAAACTGTTTTTT. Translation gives CASSSSGTGLISGEKLFF.

CDR3 sequence (DNA): TGTGCCAGCAGTCCCGCTCCTAAATTGACTGGCTACACCTTC. Its translation is CASSPAPKLTGYTF. J is TRBJ1-2 and V is TRBV6-5; D remains unclear. The germline V gene encodes CDR1 MNHEY and CDR2 SVGAGI. The CDR3 contains 14 residues. V was shortened by 5 bases and J by 7 bases, with 17 bases between the two germline ends.

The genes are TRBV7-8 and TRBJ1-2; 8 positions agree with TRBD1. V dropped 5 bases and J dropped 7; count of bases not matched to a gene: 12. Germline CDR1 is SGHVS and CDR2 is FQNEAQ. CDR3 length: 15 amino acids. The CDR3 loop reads CASSTRTGIQGGYTF. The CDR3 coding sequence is TGTGCCAGCAGCACTCGGACAGGGATACAGGGTGGCTACACCTTC. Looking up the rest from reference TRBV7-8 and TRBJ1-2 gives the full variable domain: GAGVSQSPRYKVAKRGQDVALRCDPISGHVSLFWYQQALGQGPEFLTYFQNEAQLDKSGLPSDRFFAERPEGSVSTLKIQRTQQEDSAVYLCASSTRTGIQGGYTFGSGTRLTVV.